This T cell receptor (beta chain) is drawn from a study of T cells after yellow fever vaccination. About the research overall: Preparation of fractions with low cell numbers was performed using SMART-Seq v4 Ultra Low Input. Overall study findings and caveats: It was a weaker secondary response, yet one that peaked faster, at day 5 versus 15. Repertoires obtained by FACS sorting could include abundant clonotypes that entered as contaminants from the bulk population.

A note on this clonotype: Its antigen is undetermined.

The study made its TCR cDNA through 5'RACE template switching. That step introduced a universal primer site along with UMIs. TCRdb recomputed calls from the 5' RACE reads with MiXCR, one row per CDR3 protein. This table holds about 350,000 distinct CDR3 sequences, around 8.1% found once. CDR1 is LNHNV, CDR2 YYDKDF, per germline (reference sequence). The CDR3 consists of 14 residues. Trimming took 6 bases from V and 4 from J, leaving 12 bases between them. V is TRBV15 and J is TRBJ2-2; D call uncertain. The TCR was taken from a man between 18 and 35 years old who received the YFV17D yellow fever vaccine. This material consisted of PBMCs, taken more than 35 days after the first yellow fever vaccination. In nucleotides, the CDR3 is TGTGCCACCAGTATGATGACCTTCACCGGGGAGCTGTTTTTT. Translation gives CATSMMTFTGELFF.